This record covers a single TCR beta chain. Its specificity is not known. The sample belongs to a study of cytomegalovirus exposure and HLA in healthy donors. Looking at the study overall: Inside one of the first data releases sat around 80 million unique TCRs taken from HLA-typed donors. Findings and limits, study-wide: The productive fraction for most TCR beta V segments was about 90% or about 30% in an earlier analysis.

The PCR employed 60 Vbeta primers together with 13 Jbeta primers. Repertoires were generated with immunoSEQ multiplex PCR, while TCRdb's copy carries only in-frame clones and drops some. The repertoire holds roughly 89,000 clones, with about 66% as singletons. Trimming removed 3 bases from V and 4 bases from J; junction bases left unmatched: 4. The germline gives CDR1 ENHRY, CDR2 SYGVKD. This CDR3 comprises 17 residues. This clonotype originated in a woman aged 50 to 65 in good health and CMV-seropositive. The V and J genes are TRBV10-3 and TRBJ2-1; 15 bases line up with TRBD2. Sequencing used PBMCs. The CDR3 protein is CAISEGTSGGQYNEQFF. The CDR3 DNA follows: TGTGCCATCAGTGAAGGGACTAGCGGGGGGCAATACAATGAGCAGTTCTTC.